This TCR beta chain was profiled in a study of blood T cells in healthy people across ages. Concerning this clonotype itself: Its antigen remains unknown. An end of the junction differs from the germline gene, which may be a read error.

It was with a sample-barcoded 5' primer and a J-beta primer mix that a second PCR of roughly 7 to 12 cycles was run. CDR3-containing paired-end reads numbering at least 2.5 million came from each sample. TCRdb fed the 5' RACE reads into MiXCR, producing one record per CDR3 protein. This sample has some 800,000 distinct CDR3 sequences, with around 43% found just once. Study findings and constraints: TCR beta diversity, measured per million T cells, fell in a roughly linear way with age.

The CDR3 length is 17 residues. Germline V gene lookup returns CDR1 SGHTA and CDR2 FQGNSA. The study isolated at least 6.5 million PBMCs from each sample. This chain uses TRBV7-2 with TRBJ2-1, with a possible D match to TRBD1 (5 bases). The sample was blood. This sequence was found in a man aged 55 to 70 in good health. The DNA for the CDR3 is TGTGCCAGCAGCACCAGGACACCGACCTCTTCCTACAATGAGCTGTTCTTC. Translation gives CASSTRTPTSSYNELFF.